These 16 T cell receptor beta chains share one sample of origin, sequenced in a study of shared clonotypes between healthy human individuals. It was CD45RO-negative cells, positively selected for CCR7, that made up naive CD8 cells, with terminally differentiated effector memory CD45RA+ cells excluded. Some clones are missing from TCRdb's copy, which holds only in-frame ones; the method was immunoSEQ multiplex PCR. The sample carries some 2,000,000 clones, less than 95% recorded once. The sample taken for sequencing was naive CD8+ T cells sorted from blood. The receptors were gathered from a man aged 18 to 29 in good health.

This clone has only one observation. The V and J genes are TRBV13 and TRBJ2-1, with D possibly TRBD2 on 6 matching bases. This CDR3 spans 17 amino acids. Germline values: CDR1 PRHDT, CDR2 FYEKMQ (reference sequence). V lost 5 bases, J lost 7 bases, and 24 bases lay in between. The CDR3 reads CASSPPLPGDNRNEQFF. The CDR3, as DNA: TGTGCCAGCAGCCCCCCTCTCCCGGGAGACAATAGGAATGAGCAGTTCTTC.

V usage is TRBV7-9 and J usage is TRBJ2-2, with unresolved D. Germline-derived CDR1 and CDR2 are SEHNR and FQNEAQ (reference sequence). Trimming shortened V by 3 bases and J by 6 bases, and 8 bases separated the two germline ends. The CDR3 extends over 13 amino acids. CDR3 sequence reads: CASSFLGAGELFF. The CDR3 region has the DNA TGTGCCAGCAGCTTTCTTGGGGCCGGGGAGCTGTTTTTT.

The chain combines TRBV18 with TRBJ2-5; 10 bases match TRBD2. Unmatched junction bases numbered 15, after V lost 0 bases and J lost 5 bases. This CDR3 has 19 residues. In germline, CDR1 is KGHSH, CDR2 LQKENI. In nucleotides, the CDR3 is TGTGCCAGCTCACCACCGAGAGGGGTACTAGCGGGGCAGAGGGAGACCCAGTACTTC. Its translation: CASSPPRGVLAGQRETQYF.

CDR3 sequence: CASSQDSSEAFF. The CDR3 coding sequence is TGTGCCAGCAGCCAGGACAGCTCTGAAGCTTTCTTT. This chain connects TRBV5-6 to TRBJ1-1, with a possible D match to TRBD1 (6 bases). The CDR3 totals 12 residues. Germline V CDR1 and CDR2: SGHDT, YYEEEE. The ends were cut back, 4 bases at V and 6 bases at J, with 10 bases in the middle.

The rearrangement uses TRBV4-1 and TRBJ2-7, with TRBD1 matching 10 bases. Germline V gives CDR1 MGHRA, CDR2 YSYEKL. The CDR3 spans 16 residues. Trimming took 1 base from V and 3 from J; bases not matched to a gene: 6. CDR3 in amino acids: CASSQGAGTGVYEQYF. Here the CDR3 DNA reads TGCGCCAGCAGCCAAGGGGCAGGGACAGGGGTCTACGAGCAGTACTTC.

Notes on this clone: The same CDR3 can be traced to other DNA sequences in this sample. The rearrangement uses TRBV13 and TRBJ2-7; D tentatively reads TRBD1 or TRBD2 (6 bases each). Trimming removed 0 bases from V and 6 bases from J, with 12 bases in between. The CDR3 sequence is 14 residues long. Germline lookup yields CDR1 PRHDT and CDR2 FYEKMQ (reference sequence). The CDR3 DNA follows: TGTGCCAGCAGCTTAGGTCGGGGGCTCGGCGAGCAGTACTTC. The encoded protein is CASSLGRGLGEQYF. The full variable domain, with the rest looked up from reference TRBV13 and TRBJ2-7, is AAGVIQSPRHLIKEKRETATLKCYPIPRHDTVYWYQQGPGQDPQFLISFYEKMQSDKGSIPDRFSAQQFSDYHSELNMSSLELGDSALYFCASSLGRGLGEQYFGPGTRLTVT.

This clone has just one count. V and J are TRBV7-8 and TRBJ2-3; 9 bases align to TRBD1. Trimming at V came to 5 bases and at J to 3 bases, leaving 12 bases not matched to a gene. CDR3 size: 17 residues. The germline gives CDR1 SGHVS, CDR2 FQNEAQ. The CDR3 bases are TGTGCCAGCAGCCCCGTTTATTGGGGACAGGGAACAGATACGCAGTATTTT. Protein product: CASSPVYWGQGTDTQYF.

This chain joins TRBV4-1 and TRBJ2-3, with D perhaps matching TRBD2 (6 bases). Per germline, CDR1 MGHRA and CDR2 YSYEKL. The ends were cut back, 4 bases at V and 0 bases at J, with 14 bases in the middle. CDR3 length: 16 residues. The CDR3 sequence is CASSPGLFPSTDTQYF. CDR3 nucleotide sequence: TGCGCCAGCAGCCCGGGACTGTTTCCTAGCACAGATACGCAGTATTTT.

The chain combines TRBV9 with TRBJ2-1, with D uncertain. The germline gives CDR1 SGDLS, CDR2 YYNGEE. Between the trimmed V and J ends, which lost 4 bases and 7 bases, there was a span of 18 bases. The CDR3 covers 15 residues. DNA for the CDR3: TGTGCCAGCAGCTCTCCATGGGTTTCAGAGAATGAGCAGTTCTTC. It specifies CASSSPWVSENEQFF.

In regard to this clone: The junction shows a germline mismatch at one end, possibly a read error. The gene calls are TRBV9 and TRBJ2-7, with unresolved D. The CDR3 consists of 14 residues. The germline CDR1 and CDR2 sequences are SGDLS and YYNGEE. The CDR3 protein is CASSAGAVSSEQYF. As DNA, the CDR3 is TGTGCCAGCAGCGCGGGTGCGGTCTCCTCCGAGCAGTACTTC.

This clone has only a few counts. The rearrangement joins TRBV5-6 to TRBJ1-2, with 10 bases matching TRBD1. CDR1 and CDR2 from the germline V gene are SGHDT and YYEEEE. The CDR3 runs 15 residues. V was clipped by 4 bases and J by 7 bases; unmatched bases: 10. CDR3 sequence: CASSRSRDRGSGYTF. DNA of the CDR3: TGTGCCAGCAGCAGGAGCCGGGACAGGGGCTCTGGCTACACCTTC.

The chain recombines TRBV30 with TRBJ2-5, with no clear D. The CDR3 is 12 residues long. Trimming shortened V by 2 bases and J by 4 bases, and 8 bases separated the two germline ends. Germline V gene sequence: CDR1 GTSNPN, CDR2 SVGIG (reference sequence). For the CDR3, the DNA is TGTGCCTGGAGTCAGTTAGGAGAGACCCAGTACTTC. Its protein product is CAWSQLGETQYF.

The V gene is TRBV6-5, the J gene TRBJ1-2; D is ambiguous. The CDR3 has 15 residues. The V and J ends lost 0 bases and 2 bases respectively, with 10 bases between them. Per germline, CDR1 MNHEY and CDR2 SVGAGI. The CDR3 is CASSYSARRNYGYTF. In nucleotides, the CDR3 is TGTGCCAGCAGTTACTCCGCCAGAAGGAACTATGGCTACACCTTC.

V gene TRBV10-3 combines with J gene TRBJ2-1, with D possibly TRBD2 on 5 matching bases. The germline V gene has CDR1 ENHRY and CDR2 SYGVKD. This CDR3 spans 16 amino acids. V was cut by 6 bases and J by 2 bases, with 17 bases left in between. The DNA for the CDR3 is TGTGCCATCAGGACGGCTGCGGGCAACACCTACAATGAGCAGTTCTTC. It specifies CAIRTAAGNTYNEQFF.

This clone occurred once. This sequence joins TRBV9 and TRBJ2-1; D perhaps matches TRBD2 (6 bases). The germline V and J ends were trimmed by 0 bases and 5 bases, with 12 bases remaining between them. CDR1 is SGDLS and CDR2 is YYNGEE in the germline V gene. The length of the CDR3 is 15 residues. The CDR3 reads CASSVGIAVHNEQFF. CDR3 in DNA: TGTGCCAGCAGCGTAGGAATAGCGGTTCACAATGAGCAGTTCTTC.

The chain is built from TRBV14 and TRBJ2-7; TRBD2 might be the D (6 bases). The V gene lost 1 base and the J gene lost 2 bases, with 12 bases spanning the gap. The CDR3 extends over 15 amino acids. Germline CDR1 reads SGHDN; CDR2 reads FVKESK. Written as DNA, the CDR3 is TGTGCCAGCAGCCAAGTGGGAGCGGGCCCCTACGAGCAGTACTTC. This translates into CASSQVGAGPYEQYF.